This T cell receptor beta chain was sequenced in a study of cytomegalovirus exposure and HLA in healthy donors (dated by TCRdb to the late 2010s). A note on the overall study: A later analysis indicated that the 90 to 150 validation repertoires were generated on the platform also employed for the approximately 700 repertoires of the first cohort. The aim of the study was to test whether cataloging public T cell receptors could identify signatures of past pathogen exposure. A separate validation cohort of 100 to 150 different subjects was used in addition to the 666-subject first cohort. The study combined high-throughput TCR immunosequencing, statistical association of individual TCRs with disease status, and machine learning to predict cytomegalovirus infection status. Study-level results and caveats: Of the cluster scores, approximately 95% were above 0 in a later analysis, which found that TCRs clustered in the first cohort also tended to co-occur in the 120 validation repertoires. A few of the identified cytomegalovirus-associated TCR beta chains were confirmed in vitro to be specific for cytomegalovirus antigens. A later analysis had no HLA typing for the validation cohort, so co-occurrence there was scored across all 110 or so repertoires. In both the original and validation cohorts, the classifier was reported to diagnose cytomegalovirus status with high specificity and sensitivity. While some public TCRs were present in many individuals, most TCR sequences turned up only very rarely across donors. In the study, 150 to 200 TCR beta chains were listed as associated with cytomegalovirus. According to the authors, the approach could potentially be generalized to other disease states and immunological phenotypes.

The donors were included in the validation cohort of over a hundred subjects, a group kept apart from the roughly 670-subject first cohort. Receptors were amplified or captured by the immunoSEQ multiplex PCR assay. Under the source paper's analysis protocol: A statistical classification framework was built for diagnosing cytomegalovirus status from the catalog of TCR beta chain sequences. Entries here come from immuneACCESS through TCRdb and include only in-frame sequences with V and J called. Some clones fail to appear in such tables; in the studies checked, an unresolved V gene covers under half of the shortfall, and the cause of the remainder is unknown. Clone size and the V and J calls come from that table; the DNA yielded D and trimming. This sample has fewer than 100,000 clones in its table, and roughly 88% of those were observed once. The ten most abundant clones make up 2.1% of the sample.

With respect to this clone: Its antigen is unknown. Base quality data are lacking; no much larger clone is found one base away.

CDR1 SGHTS and CDR2 YDEGEE are derived from the germline V gene. The CDR3 runs 16 amino acids, cysteine and phenylalanine included. The read is trimmed to its CDR3 DNA, 48 bases read in frame from base 1. The germline ends are 19 bases apart after V is trimmed by 6 bases and J by 4 bases. This receptor was taken from a young man in good health and CMV-seronegative. This chain is built from TRBV5-8 and TRBJ2-2; D gene: possibly TRBD1, on 6 matching bases. Sequenced: PBMCs. The sequenced DNA is TGTGCCAGCAACCGACGACCTCAGGGGACCACCGGGGAGCTGTTTTTT. The encoded protein is CASNRRPQGTTGELFF.